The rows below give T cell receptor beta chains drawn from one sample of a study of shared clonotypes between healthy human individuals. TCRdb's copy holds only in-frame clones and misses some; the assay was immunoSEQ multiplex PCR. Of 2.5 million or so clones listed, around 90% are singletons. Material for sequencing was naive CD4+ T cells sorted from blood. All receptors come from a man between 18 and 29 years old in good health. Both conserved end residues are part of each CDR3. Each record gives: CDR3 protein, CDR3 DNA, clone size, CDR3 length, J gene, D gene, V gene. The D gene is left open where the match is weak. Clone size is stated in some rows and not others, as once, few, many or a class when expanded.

CDR3: CASSQEGHQPQHF
DNA: TGCGCCAGCAGCCAGGAAGGGCATCAGCCCCAGCATTTT
size: -
length: 13
J: TRBJ1-5
D: -
V: TRBV4-1

CDR3: CASSMPSWKQYF
DNA: TGTGCCAGTAGTATGCCCTCTTGGAAGCAGTACTTC
size: -
length: 12
J: TRBJ2-7
D: -
V: TRBV19

CDR3: CASSLSGTSGSPLHF
DNA: TGTGCCAGCAGTTTGTCCGGGACATCGGGCTCACCCCTCCACTTT
size: few
length: 15
J: TRBJ1-6
D: -
V: TRBV27

CDR3: CAWSARIPISYGYTF
DNA: TGTGCCTGGAGTGCCCGAATTCCGATCAGCTATGGCTACACCTTC
size: -
length: 15
J: TRBJ1-2
D: -
V: TRBV30

CDR3: CASSLEGSNTEAFF
DNA: TGTGCCAGCAGCTTAGAAGGAAGCAACACTGAAGCTTTCTTT
size: -
length: 14
J: TRBJ1-1
D: -
V: TRBV7-2

CDR3: CASTMAFEQFF
DNA: TGTGCCAGCACCATGGCCTTTGAGCAGTTCTTC
size: -
length: 11
J: TRBJ2-1
D: -
V: TRBV7-2

CDR3: CASSELEGRGTEAFF
DNA: TGTGCCAGCAGTGAATTGGAGGGAAGAGGAACTGAAGCTTTCTTT
size: once
length: 15
J: TRBJ1-1
D: -
V: TRBV25-1

CDR3: CASSISGGFQETQYF
DNA: TGTGCCAGTAGTATATCCGGCGGGTTTCAAGAGACCCAGTACTTC
size: -
length: 15
J: TRBJ2-5
D: -
V: TRBV19

CDR3: CAISPGYEQYF
DNA: TGTGCCATCAGCCCGGGCTACGAGCAGTACTTC
size: -
length: 11
J: TRBJ2-7
D: -
V: TRBV10-3

CDR3: CASSLGTGVSTEAFF
DNA: TGTGCCAGCAGCTTAGGGACAGGGGTAAGCACTGAAGCTTTCTTT
size: -
length: 15
J: TRBJ1-1
D: TRBD1
V: TRBV2

CDR3: CASSHMDEKLFF
DNA: TGTGCCAGCAGCCATATGGACGAAAAACTGTTTTTT
size: -
length: 12
J: TRBJ1-4
D: -
V: TRBV4-2